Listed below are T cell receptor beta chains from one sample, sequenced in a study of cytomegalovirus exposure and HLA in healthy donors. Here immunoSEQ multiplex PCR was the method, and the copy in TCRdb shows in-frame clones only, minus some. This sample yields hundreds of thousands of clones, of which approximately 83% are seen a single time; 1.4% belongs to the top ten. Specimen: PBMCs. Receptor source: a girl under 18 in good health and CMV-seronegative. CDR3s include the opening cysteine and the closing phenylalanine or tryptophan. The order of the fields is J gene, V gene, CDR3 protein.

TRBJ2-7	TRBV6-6	CASRGTGTGPAEGYF
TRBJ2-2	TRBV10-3	CAISAMGLATGELFF
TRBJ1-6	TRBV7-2	CASSFSGSSYNSPLHF
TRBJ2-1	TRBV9	CASSGGTSGGSYNEQFF
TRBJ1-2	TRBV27	CASSLSMFGIEYGYTF
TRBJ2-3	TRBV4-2	CASSQDRGLPTQYF
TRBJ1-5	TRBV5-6	CASSLYDRGDQPQHF
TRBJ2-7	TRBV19	CASSLSGTAYEQYF
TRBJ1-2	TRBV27	CASSLQGDYGYTF
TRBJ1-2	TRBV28	CASKSGGVPTGPTYGYTF
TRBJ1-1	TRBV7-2	CASSLMGLLRTEAFF
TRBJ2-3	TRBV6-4	CASSEAGGGADTQYF
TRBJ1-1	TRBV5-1	CASSFLVQGAGGAFF
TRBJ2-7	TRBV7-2	CASSLAGAGDYEQYF
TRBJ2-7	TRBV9	CASSVGQFNEQYF
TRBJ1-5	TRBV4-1	CASSQEVAGKGQPQHF
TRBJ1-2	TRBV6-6	CASSNRDRVYGYTF
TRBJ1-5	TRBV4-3	CASSQDTTDQPQHF
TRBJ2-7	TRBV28	CASSVHRGDSEQYF
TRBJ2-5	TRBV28	CASSSTGTKQETQYF
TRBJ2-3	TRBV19	CASSTRGALGDTQYF
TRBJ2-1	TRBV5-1	CASSLGQVYNEQFF
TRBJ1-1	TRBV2	CASREQTGTANTEAFF
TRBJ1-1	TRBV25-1	CASSETGIWGTEAFF
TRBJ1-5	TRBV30	CAWSLDRRNQPQHF
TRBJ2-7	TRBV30	CAWSGGGLSYEQYF
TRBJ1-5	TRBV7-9	CASNNNQPQHF
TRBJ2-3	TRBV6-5	CASSERLAGGLQYF
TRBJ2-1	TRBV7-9	CASTPSTGNNNEQFF
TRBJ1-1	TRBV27	CASRPSSNTEAFF
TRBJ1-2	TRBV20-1	CSASGNYGYTF
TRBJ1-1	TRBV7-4	CASYLVPRTVGSNTEAFF
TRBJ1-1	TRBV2	CASEQGPASNTEAFF
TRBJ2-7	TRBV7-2	CASSSGLAGLYEQYF
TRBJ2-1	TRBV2	CASRATRMSEQFF
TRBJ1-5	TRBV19	CASSPRVMVYQPQHF
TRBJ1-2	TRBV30	CAWRDRAPSYTF
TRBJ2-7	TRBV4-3	CASSQVSGVAYEQYF
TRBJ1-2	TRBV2	CASSTRQNNYGYTF
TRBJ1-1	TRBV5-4	CASRLDRSNTEAFF
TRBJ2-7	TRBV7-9	CASSHPNEQYF
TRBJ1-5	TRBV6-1	CASSEQVHQPQHF
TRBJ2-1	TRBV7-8	CASSPLQGITYNEQFF
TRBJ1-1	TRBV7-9	CASSPQAGQGATEAFF
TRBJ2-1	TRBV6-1	CASSANSAGGEQFF